These 20 T cell receptor beta chains were all obtained from the same sample, sequenced in a study of OX40 agonist ivuxolimab in advanced cancers. Assay: immunoSEQ multiplex PCR; the TCRdb copy retains only in-frame clones and omits some. The profile shows under 150,000 clones, roughly nine tenths of them singletons. This specimen consisted of CD4+ or CD8+ T cells sorted from blood, obtained in a trial of the OX40 agonist ivuxolimab. Receptors originate from an adult with an advanced solid tumor such as melanoma, head and neck, liver or kidney cancer.

The chain joins TRBV9 to TRBJ1-5; D not resolved. The CDR3 is 12 amino acids. Looked up from germline, CDR1 is SGDLS and CDR2 is YYNGEE. V was shortened by 10 bases and J by 0 bases, with 8 bases between the two germline ends. This chain's CDR3 is CARPFSNQPQHF. CDR3 DNA sequence: TGTGCCCGACCGTTTAGCAATCAGCCCCAGCATTTT.

The chain links TRBV18 to TRBJ2-7; 10 nucleotides match TRBD1. This CDR3 is 17 amino acids long. Per germline, CDR1 KGHSH and CDR2 LQKENI. With 6 bases clipped from V and 2 bases from J, the junction kept 13 bases outside the gene matches. The CDR3, as DNA: TGTGCCAGCTCCAGGGATTCTTCCGGGACAGGGGCCTACGAGCAGTACTTC. Its translation: CASSRDSSGTGAYEQYF. The entire variable domain, with the rest obtained from reference TRBV18 and TRBJ2-7, is as follows: NAGVMQNPRHLVRRRGQEARLRCSPMKGHSHVYWYRQLPEEGLKFMVYLQKENIIDESGMPKERFSAEFPKEGPSILRIQQVVRGDSAAYFCASSRDSSGTGAYEQYFGPGTRLTVT.

The chain carries TRBV7-6 and TRBJ2-3, with D uncertain. This CDR3 comprises 12 residues. Trimming shortened V by 5 bases and J by 0 bases, and 3 bases separated the two germline ends. Germline V CDR1 and CDR2: SGHVS, FNYEAQ. In nucleotides, the CDR3 is TGTGCCAGCAGCGCTAGCACAGATACGCAGTATTTT. Translating it yields CASSASTDTQYF.

The J gene is TRBJ2-5, the V gene TRBV11-3, with 9 positions matching TRBD1. In germline, CDR1 is SGHNT, CDR2 YENEEA. CDR3 length equals 15 residues. The ends lost 4 bases at V and 4 bases at J; junction bases unmatched: 7. The CDR3 is CASSSGQGIGETQYF. CDR3 DNA: TGTGCCAGCAGCTCGGGACAGGGAATAGGAGAGACCCAGTACTTC.

The V gene is TRBV7-2, the J gene TRBJ2-7; no clear D. With 4 bases removed from V and 6 bases from J, the gap between germline ends came to 10 bases. Germline loops: CDR1 SGHTA, CDR2 FQGNSA. The CDR3 loop spans 12 amino acids. For the CDR3, the DNA is TGTGCCAGCAGCTCCTCGGTAGTCGAGCAGTACTTC. Amino acids: CASSSSVVEQYF.

This clone occurred a few times. The J gene is TRBJ2-1, the V gene TRBV5-8, with D unresolved. Per the germline V gene, CDR1 is SGHTS and CDR2 is YDEGEE. Trimming removed 4 bases from V and 0 bases from J, with 14 bases in between. This CDR3 comprises 16 residues. CDR3 coding DNA: TGTGCCAGCAGCCTGCCATGGCCGAGCTCCTACAATGAGCAGTTCTTC. Protein: CASSLPWPSSYNEQFF. The variable domain in full, completed from reference TRBV5-8 and TRBJ2-1, reads EAGVTQSPTHLIKTRGQQATLRCSPISGHTSVYWYQQALGLGLQFLLWYDEGEERNRGNFPPRFSGRQFPNYSSELNVNALELEDSALYLCASSLPWPSSYNEQFFGPGTRLTVL.

The chain has TRBV2 and TRBJ2-1; no clear D gene. The CDR3 is 14 amino acids. V lost 6 bases, J lost 0 bases, and 9 bases lay in between. Germline V gives CDR1 SNHLY, CDR2 FYNNEI. Here the CDR3 DNA reads TGTGCCAGCAGAGTCCCGAGCTCCTACAATGAGCAGTTCTTC. Residues: CASRVPSSYNEQFF. The complete variable domain, with remaining parts taken from reference TRBV2 and TRBJ2-1, reads EPEVTQTPSHQVTQMGQEVILRCVPISNHLYFYWYRQILGQKVEFLVSFYNNEISEKSEIFDDQFSVERPDGSNFTLKIRSTKLEDSAMYFCASRVPSSYNEQFFGPGTRLTVL.

This chain connects TRBV25-1 to TRBJ2-7; 9 nucleotides match TRBD1. V was pared by 5 bases and J by 7 bases, with 9 bases of the junction left unmatched. Germline assignment: CDR1 MGHDK and CDR2 SYGVNS. The CDR3 length is 14 residues. CDR3: CASSNYRGRREQYF. In nucleotides, the CDR3 is TGTGCCAGCAGTAACTACAGGGGGCGGAGAGAGCAGTACTTC.

This chain connects TRBV19 to TRBJ2-2; 8 bases map to TRBD1. CDR3 length equals 15 residues. CDR1 and CDR2 (germline): LNHDA, SQIVND (reference sequence). J lost 7 bases, V lost 3 bases, and 7 bases had no gene match. DNA of the CDR3: TGTGCCAGTAGTATCGACGCTGGGACAGGCGGGGAGCTGTTTTTT. Its translation: CASSIDAGTGGELFF.

V and J are TRBV11-2 and TRBJ2-1; D gene ambiguous. The germline V and J ends were trimmed by 8 bases and 12 bases, with 11 bases remaining between them. Germline assignment: CDR1 SGHAT and CDR2 FQNNGV. The CDR3 sequence is 10 residues long. The CDR3 here is CASRTSLQFF. The CDR3 nucleotides are TGTGCCAGCCGTACAAGTTTGCAGTTCTTC.

The table lists this clone with a count of one. The chain recombines TRBV5-1 with TRBJ2-7; TRBD2 aligns across 7 bases. Germline V lookup: CDR1 SGHRS, CDR2 YFSETQ. CDR3 length: 14 residues. Losses at the gene ends were 3 bases for V and 2 bases for J; bases not matched to a gene: 5. CDR3 nucleotides: TGCGCCAGCAGCTGGGGGGGATCACCCTACGAGCAGTACTTC. Protein sequence: CASSWGGSPYEQYF.

The chain recombines TRBV28 with TRBJ2-7; TRBD1 aligns across 12 bases. Per the germline V gene, CDR1 is MDHEN and CDR2 is SYDVKM. Losses at the gene ends were 7 bases for V and 0 bases for J; bases not matched to a gene: 10. The CDR3 spans 17 residues. The CDR3 loop is CASTSGGQGATSYEQYF. CDR3 nucleotide sequence: TGTGCCAGCACGTCCGGGGGACAGGGGGCGACCTCCTACGAGCAGTACTTC.

The rearrangement links TRBV10-2 to TRBJ2-3, with 11 bases identical to TRBD2. The CDR3 runs 15 residues. Germline loops: CDR1 WSHSY, CDR2 SAAADI. The V gene end was trimmed by 5 bases and the J gene end by 2 bases; junction bases not matched to a gene: 3. In DNA, the CDR3 is TGCGCCAGCAGTTTAGCGGGGGGGGCCACAGATACGCAGTATTTT. Its translation is CASSLAGGATDTQYF.

The chain recombines TRBV11-2 with TRBJ1-6, with 9 bases lining up with TRBD1. Losses at the gene ends were 3 bases for V and 7 bases for J; bases not matched to a gene: 4. This CDR3 contains 15 residues. Germline CDR1 is SGHAT and CDR2 is FQNNGV. CDR3 in amino acids: CASSFPGQGNSPLHF. In DNA form, the CDR3 reads TGTGCCAGCAGCTTTCCGGGACAGGGAAATTCACCCCTCCACTTT. Together with reference TRBV11-2 and TRBJ1-6, the CDR3 gives the full variable domain: EAGVAQSPRYKIIEKRQSVAFWCNPISGHATLYWYQQILGQGPKLLIQFQNNGVVDDSQLPKDRFSAERLKGVDSTLKIQPAKLEDSAVYLCASSFPGQGNSPLHFGNGTRLTVT.

The J gene is TRBJ2-5, the V gene TRBV19, with D unclear. The CDR3 runs 12 residues. V lost 5 bases, J lost 0 bases, and 4 bases lay in between. From germline, CDR1 is LNHDA and CDR2 SQIVND (reference sequence). The CDR3 here is CASSRNQETQYF. DNA for the CDR3: TGTGCCAGTAGTCGGAACCAAGAGACCCAGTACTTC.

V usage is TRBV11-1 and J usage is TRBJ2-7; D could derive from TRBD1 or TRBD2 (6 bases each). CDR1 and CDR2 (germline): SGHAT, FQDESV (reference sequence). V lost 2 bases to trimming and J lost 3 bases, with 17 bases between them. CDR3 length: 16 residues. CDR3 DNA: TGTGCCAGCAGCTTAACTACGGGGGCCAAGGTCTACGAGCAGTACTTC. This encodes CASSLTTGAKVYEQYF.

V and J are TRBV28 and TRBJ1-1, with unresolved D. Germline values: CDR1 MDHEN, CDR2 SYDVKM. Trimming stripped 6 bases from V and 0 bases from J, with 11 bases between. The CDR3 totals 14 residues. This CDR3 is CASRTPVMNTEAFF. The CDR3 DNA follows: TGTGCCAGCAGGACCCCCGTAATGAACACTGAAGCTTTCTTT. Based on the CDR3 plus reference TRBV28 and TRBJ1-1, the full variable domain is DVKVTQSSRYLVKRTGEKVFLECVQDMDHENMFWYRQDPGLGLRLIYFSYDVKMKEKGDIPEGYSVSREKKERFSLILESASTNQTSMYLCASRTPVMNTEAFFGQGTRLTVV.

The chain employs TRBV6-5 and TRBJ1-6, with a weak D call TRBD1 (5 bases). Trimming stripped 6 bases from V and 8 bases from J, with 14 bases between. Per germline, CDR1 MNHEY and CDR2 SVGAGI. The length of the CDR3 is 14 residues. The CDR3 region is CASRFMGVDSPLHF. Written as DNA, the CDR3 is TGTGCCAGCAGATTCATGGGGGTCGATTCACCCCTCCACTTT.

The chain joins TRBV4-3 to TRBJ2-3; TRBD2 aligns across 11 bases. Germline trimming cut 0 bases from V and 2 bases from J; bases unmatched to any gene: 10. Germline V lookup: CDR1 LGHNA, CDR2 YSLEER. The CDR3 runs 19 residues. The CDR3 DNA reads as TGCGCCAGCAGCCAAGAATTCGCTAGCGGGGGGCGGTTCACAGATACGCAGTATTTT. It yields the protein CASSQEFASGGRFTDTQYF.

The chain uses TRBV4-3 and TRBJ2-2; tentatively, D is TRBD1 or TRBD2 (5 bases each). The germline CDR1 and CDR2 sequences are LGHNA and YSLEER. V was trimmed by 1 base and J by 4 bases, leaving 10 bases between them. The CDR3 length is 15 residues. As DNA, the CDR3 is TGCGCCAGCAGCCAAGTCCGAGGGGTCACCGGGGAGCTGTTTTTT. As protein: CASSQVRGVTGELFF.